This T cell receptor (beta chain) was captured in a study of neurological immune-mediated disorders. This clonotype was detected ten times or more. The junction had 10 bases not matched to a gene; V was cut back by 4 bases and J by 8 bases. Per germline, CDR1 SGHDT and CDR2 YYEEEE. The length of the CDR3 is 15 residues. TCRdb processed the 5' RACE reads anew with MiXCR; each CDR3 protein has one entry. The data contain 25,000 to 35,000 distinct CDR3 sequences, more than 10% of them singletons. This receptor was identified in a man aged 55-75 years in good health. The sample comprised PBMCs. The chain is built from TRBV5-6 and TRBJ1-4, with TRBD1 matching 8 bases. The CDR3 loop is CASSTGQGIREKLFF. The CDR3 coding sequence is TGTGCCAGCAGCACCGGACAGGGTATCCGCGAAAAACTGTTTTTT.